This T cell receptor beta chain was recorded in a study of T cell responses to AZD1222 COVID-19 vaccine. Whole-study results and caveats: The study found Spike-specific TCR breadth and depth rose after two AZD1222 doses.

Germline values: CDR1 KGHSH, CDR2 LQKENI. Deletions cut 8 bases from V and 3 bases from J, with 16 bases between. The CDR3 is 14 amino acids. Points on this clone: The antigen remains undetermined.

Using immunoSEQ multiplex PCR, the repertoire was profiled, and TCRdb retains in-frame clones only, with some absent. The top ten hold approximately 1.6% of the sample, which has about 130,000 clones, approximately 91% seen once. The source is an adult in good health. The chain employs TRBV18 and TRBJ1-1; TRBD1 might be the D (6 bases). Sample: peripheral blood, taken on day 0 of AZD1222 vaccination. In DNA, the CDR3 is TGTGCCAGCCGTCACGGGGGCGCGGACACTGAAGCTTTCTTT. This codes for CASRHGGADTEAFF.